This T cell receptor (beta chain) stems from a study of response to subunit inactivated influenza vaccine. From germline, CDR1 is DFQATT and CDR2 SNEGSKA (reference sequence). V gave up 5 bases and J gave up 13 bases, with 17 bases separating them. The CDR3 spans 11 residues. Comments on this clonotype: The antigen remains undetermined.

From the RT-PCR reads, TCRdb called clonotypes with MiXCR, one entry per CDR3 protein. This sample yields fewer than 400,000 distinct CDR3 sequences, of which roughly a fifth are seen a single time; roughly 10% belongs to the top ten. Findings and limits, study-wide: The authors proposed limited new T cell recruitment per seasonal influenza vaccination.

This receptor was taken from a man aged 50 to 75 who received an inactivated influenza vaccine. The chain joins TRBV20-1 to TRBJ1-2, with D unclear. The sequencing here drew on PBMCs from blood, taken 21 months after vaccination. CDR3 protein: CSAAKGGHFTF. DNA of the CDR3: TGCAGTGCTGCTAAGGGAGGGCACTTCACCTTC.